One sample yielded the 24 T cell receptor beta chains listed below, sequenced in a study of T cell responses to AZD1222 COVID-19 vaccine (dated by TCRdb to the early 2020s). The label giving this sample's time point can be read as: baseline before first vaccination. The receptor library was made with the immunoSEQ multiplex PCR assay. What TCRdb holds here is the immuneACCESS table cut down to in-frame rearrangements. Part of the clones is not present; checked against another copy, under half of the missing clones reflect an unresolved V gene, and the others are unexplained. This sample holds some 83,000 clones; about 82% were observed only once. The ten largest clones represent more than 8.5% of the sample. The sample in question was peripheral blood, obtained on day 0 of AZD1222 vaccination. These receptors all come from an adult in good health.

The chain combines TRBV7-3 with TRBJ2-5, with a tentative D call TRBD2 (5 bases). The CDR3 is 15 amino acids. From germline, CDR1 is SGHTA and CDR2 FQGTGA. V was shortened by 2 bases and J by 1 base, with 11 bases between the two germline ends. CDR3 loop: CASSLFGEPQETQYF. CDR3 coding DNA: TGTGCCAGCAGCTTATTTGGGGAGCCCCAAGAGACCCAGTACTTC.

This rearrangement joins TRBV7-8 to TRBJ1-2, with D hard to call. Germline V gene lookup returns CDR1 SGHVS and CDR2 FQNEAQ. Trimming stripped 5 bases from V and 2 bases from J, with 12 bases between. The CDR3 is 14 residues long. CDR3 sequence: CASSTTDGNYGYTF. DNA for the CDR3: TGTGCCAGCAGCACCACAGACGGGAACTATGGCTACACCTTC.

V and J are TRBV29-1 and TRBJ2-7; 8 nucleotides agree with TRBD2. CDR1 and CDR2 (germline): SQVTM, ANQGSEA. The CDR3 loop spans 12 amino acids. Unmatched junction bases numbered 3, after V lost 5 bases and J lost 3 bases. The CDR3 is CSVQRGGYEQYF. The CDR3 DNA reads TGCAGCGTTCAACGGGGGGGCTACGAGCAGTACTTC.

The rearrangement links TRBV12-3 or TRBV12-4 to TRBJ1-2; D gene uncertain. The CDR3 is made up of 13 amino acids. V lost 1 base and J 10 bases, leaving 13 bases between the germline ends. CDR3 region: CASSLVTGNAYTF. As DNA, the CDR3 is TGTGCCAGCAGTTTAGTGACGGGGAACGCCTACACCTTC.

The chain combines TRBV25-1 with TRBJ2-1; no clear D gene. The V gene's germline CDR1 is MGHDK and CDR2 SYGVNS. With 7 bases removed from V and 7 bases from J, the gap between germline ends came to 11 bases. The CDR3 sequence is 12 residues long. This CDR3 is CASTRTENEQFF. CDR3 nucleotide sequence: TGTGCCAGCACCAGGACGGAAAATGAGCAGTTCTTC.

The rearrangement joins TRBV7-9 to TRBJ2-3; D may correspond to TRBD1 or TRBD2 (5 bases each). CDR1 is SEHNR, CDR2 FQNEAQ, per germline (reference sequence). The CDR3 is 16 residues long. The V gene lost 5 bases and the J gene lost 4 bases, with 19 bases spanning the gap. In DNA form, the CDR3 reads TGTGCCAGCAGCCCCATGGTGACCGGGGCGGCAGATACGCAGTATTTT. Translation gives CASSPMVTGAADTQYF.

V gene TRBV7-2 combines with J gene TRBJ1-1; tentative D call: TRBD1 (5 bases). The germline gives CDR1 SGHTA, CDR2 FQGNSA. The germline V and J ends were trimmed by 1 base and 1 base, with 13 bases remaining between them. The CDR3 has 16 amino acids. The CDR3 DNA follows: TGTGCCAGCAGCTTAGGTCAGGGTATCAGGAACACTGAAGCTTTCTTT. Its translation: CASSLGQGIRNTEAFF.

Turning to this clone: At one end the junction does not follow the germline gene, possibly because of a read error. In DNA form, the CDR3 reads TGTGCTAGCAGCGCGACCTTTGGCTATAATTCACCCCTCCACTTT. This gives the protein CASSATFGYNSPLHF. The J gene is TRBJ1-6, the V gene TRBV7-7; D unresolved. This CDR3 comprises 15 residues. Germline V lookup: CDR1 SSHAT, CDR2 FNYEAQ (reference sequence).

CDR3 DNA: TGTGCCTGGACCTCGGCAGAAAGCTCCTACAATGAGCAGTTCTTC. Residues: CAWTSAESSYNEQFF. J is TRBJ2-1 and V is TRBV30; D call uncertain. V lost 4 bases, J lost 0 bases, and 13 bases lay in between. The V gene's germline CDR1 is GTSNPN and CDR2 SVGIG (reference sequence). This CDR3 comprises 15 residues.

The count of this clone is one. V gene TRBV12-3 or TRBV12-4 combines with J gene TRBJ1-2; D not certain. V dropped 1 base and J dropped 2 bases, with 5 bases sitting between them. The CDR3 sequence is 13 residues long. In DNA form, the CDR3 reads TGTGCCAGCAGTTTAGTTGCAAACTATGGCTACACCTTC. Translating gives CASSLVANYGYTF.

There are a few counts of this clone. This chain links TRBV6-5 with TRBJ2-1; D possibly uses TRBD1 or TRBD2 (7 bases each). V was trimmed by 6 bases and J by 6 bases, leaving 15 bases between them. CDR1 and CDR2 from the germline V gene are MNHEY and SVGAGI. This CDR3 region has 14 residues. The CDR3: CASSQGGSANEQFF. CDR3 nucleotide sequence: TGTGCCAGCAGCCAGGGGGGGTCCGCCAATGAGCAGTTCTTC.

The chain carries TRBV24-1 and TRBJ2-1; TRBD2 aligns across 8 bases. The V and J ends lost 5 bases and 2 bases, in that order; junction bases with no gene match: 7. Per germline, CDR1 KGHDR and CDR2 SFDVKD. This CDR3 contains 16 residues. CDR3 coding DNA: TGTGCCACCAGTGTTACTGGGACTAGGGCCTACAATGAGCAGTTCTTC. Protein sequence: CATSVTGTRAYNEQFF.

CDR3 coding DNA: TGCGCCAGCAGCCAAACGGACCACCGGATGGGCTACACCTTC. Protein: CASSQTDHRMGYTF. The chain carries TRBV5-1 and TRBJ1-2, with no clear D. CDR1 is SGHRS, CDR2 YFSETQ, per germline. V was trimmed by 4 bases and J by 8 bases, leaving 18 bases between them. The CDR3 consists of 14 residues.

The chain carries TRBV19 and TRBJ2-1, with D unclear. The CDR3 is made up of 13 amino acids. Germline lookup yields CDR1 LNHDA and CDR2 SQIVND (reference sequence). The V and J ends lost 5 bases and 7 bases respectively, with 12 bases between them. This CDR3 is CASSLGMGNEQFF. The CDR3 bases are TGTGCCAGTAGTCTGGGGATGGGGAATGAGCAGTTCTTC.

This sequence joins TRBV5-1 and TRBJ1-3; D is undetermined. CDR1 and CDR2 (germline): SGHRS, YFSETQ. This CDR3 is built from 13 residues. V was cut by 1 base and J by 4 bases, with 6 bases left in between. CDR3 in DNA: TGCGCCAGCAGCTTGAACGACGGAAACACCATATATTTT. Amino acids: CASSLNDGNTIYF. Looking up the rest from reference TRBV5-1 and TRBJ1-3 gives the full variable domain: KAGVTQTPRYLIKTRGQQVTLSCSPISGHRSVSWYQQTPGQGLQFLFEYFSETQRNKGNFPGRFSGRQFSNSRSEMNVSTLELGDSALYLCASSLNDGNTIYFGEGSWLTVV.

The chain has TRBV6-2 or TRBV6-3 and TRBJ2-1; 8 positions match TRBD1. The CDR3 runs to 17 residues. V was clipped by 5 bases and J by 5 bases; unmatched bases: 14. Germline assignment: CDR1 MNHEY and CDR2 SVGEGT. CDR3 amino acids: CASSLTRTGLADNEQFF. In nucleotides, the CDR3 is TGTGCCAGCAGTCTTACGAGGACAGGGCTAGCAGACAATGAGCAGTTCTTC.

V gene TRBV5-1 combines with J gene TRBJ1-1; D is unclear. CDR3 length: 14 residues. Trimming took off 4 bases at V and 1 base at J, with 11 bases between the two ends. Looked up from germline, CDR1 is SGHRS and CDR2 is YFSETQ. CDR3 bases: TGCGCCAGCAGCGTCCCTTGGGGGAACACTGAAGCTTTCTTT. It yields the protein CASSVPWGNTEAFF.

This rearrangement joins TRBV18 to TRBJ1-5; TRBD1 aligns across 7 bases. The germline V gene encodes CDR1 KGHSH and CDR2 LQKENI. The CDR3 covers 17 residues. Trimming at V came to 3 bases and at J to 6 bases, leaving 14 bases not matched to a gene. As DNA, the CDR3 is TGTGCCAGCTCACCCCAAAGTCGGAGGGGGCAGGGTCAGCCCCAGCATTTT. Its protein is CASSPQSRRGQGQPQHF.

CDR3 loop: CSASGAAERRYF. The CDR3 DNA follows: TGCAGTGCTAGTGGGGCAGCCGAGCGGCGGTACTTC. The chain links TRBV20-1 to TRBJ2-7; D may match TRBD1 or TRBD2 (5 bases each). CDR1 and CDR2 (germline): DFQATT, SNEGSKA (reference sequence). Deletions cut 3 bases from V and 12 bases from J, with 18 bases between. This CDR3 has 12 residues.

The chain's CDR3 is CAWTFSPRPQETQYF. The CDR3, as DNA: TGTGCCTGGACGTTCAGCCCGCGACCCCAAGAGACCCAGTACTTC. J is TRBJ2-5 and V is TRBV30; D not resolved. The CDR3 totals 15 residues. Germline V gene lookup returns CDR1 GTSNPN and CDR2 SVGIG (reference sequence). The V end was cut by 4 bases, the J end by 1 base, with 16 bases between.

The V and J genes are TRBV5-1 and TRBJ2-5, with D tentatively TRBD2 (5 bases). This CDR3 spans 15 amino acids. From germline, CDR1 is SGHRS and CDR2 YFSETQ. Trimming shortened V by 0 bases and J by 5 bases, and 14 bases separated the two germline ends. The CDR3 nucleotides are TGCGCCAGCAGCTTGGAAGGTGGGAGCTGGGAGACCCAGTACTTC. The encoded protein is CASSLEGGSWETQYF. The full variable domain, its missing parts supplied by reference TRBV5-1 and TRBJ2-5, is KAGVTQTPRYLIKTRGQQVTLSCSPISGHRSVSWYQQTPGQGLQFLFEYFSETQRNKGNFPGRFSGRQFSNSRSEMNVSTLELGDSALYLCASSLEGGSWETQYFGPGTRLLVL.

The chain carries TRBV7-9 and TRBJ2-1; D uncertain. Between the trimmed V and J ends, which lost 5 bases and 0 bases, there was a span of 11 bases. Germline CDR1 is SEHNR and CDR2 is FQNEAQ (reference sequence). The CDR3 extends over 15 amino acids. CDR3 region: CASSLRRSSYNEQFF. The CDR3 DNA follows: TGTGCCAGCAGCCTTAGGCGGAGCTCCTACAATGAGCAGTTCTTC.

The chain uses TRBV29-1 and TRBJ2-5; 9 bases are a match to TRBD2. Germline V gene lookup returns CDR1 SQVTM and CDR2 ANQGSEA. Trimming took 3 bases from V and 2 from J; bases not matched to a gene: 4. CDR3 length: 14 amino acids. The CDR3 nucleotides read TGCAGCGTTGATAGCGGGGGTCGTCAAGAGACCCAGTACTTC. It yields the protein CSVDSGGRQETQYF.

The CDR3 protein is CASSQGDPMSPLHF. The CDR3 DNA sequence: TGTGCCAGCAGCCAAGGGGACCCCATGTCACCCCTCCACTTT. V and J are TRBV4-2 and TRBJ1-6; possible D gene TRBD1, 5 bases. This CDR3 spans 14 amino acids. Germline CDR1 LGHNA, CDR2 YNFKEQ. V lost 1 base, J lost 10 bases, and 11 bases lay in between.